These 16 T cell receptor beta chains were sequenced from one sample in a study of T-cell reconstitution after alpha-beta-depleted transplantation in children. Molecular barcoding with unique molecular identifiers was used for the TCRbeta library. TCRdb called the PCR reads again in MiXCR, with one record for every CDR3 protein. The table has some 550,000 distinct CDR3 sequences, 20% to 25% seen once. The sequencing used PBMCs, mostly from graft donor cells, collected 360 days after TCRalphabeta/CD19-depleted stem cell transplant. The receptors come from a boy in the first two years of life who had a stem cell transplant for acute myeloid leukemia, so the T cells may come from the graft donor.

The V call is TRBV9, the J call TRBJ2-5; 7 nucleotides agree with TRBD2. Germline V gene sequence: CDR1 SGDLS, CDR2 YYNGEE. This CDR3 spans 14 amino acids. The V segment lost 0 bases and the J segment 11 bases; nucleotides outside the gene matches: 10. DNA for the CDR3: TGTGCCAGCAGCGTAGGAGGACTAGTTGAGGCACAGTACTTC. Protein product: CASSVGGLVEAQYF. Variable domain in full (rest from reference TRBV9 and TRBJ2-5): DSGVTQTPKHLITATGQRVTLRCSPRSGDLSVYWYQQSLDQGLQFLIQYYNGEERAKGNILERFSAQQFPDLHSELNLSSLELGDSALYFCASSVGGLVEAQYFGPGTRLLVL.

This rearrangement joins TRBV4-3 to TRBJ1-2; D is ambiguous. The length of the CDR3 is 14 residues. Per the germline V gene, CDR1 is LGHNA and CDR2 is YSLEER. V lost 3 bases, J lost 4 bases, and 12 bases lay in between. CDR3 residues: CASSQTALVYGYTF. The CDR3 bases are TGCGCCAGCAGCCAGACCGCTCTGGTCTATGGCTACACCTTC.

This clonotype was recorded a few times. This chain links TRBV5-1 with TRBJ1-1; perhaps TRBD1 as D (6 bases). Germline loops: CDR1 SGHRS, CDR2 YFSETQ. V dropped 0 bases and J dropped 1 base, with 10 bases sitting between them. This CDR3 comprises 15 residues. The DNA of the CDR3 is TGCGCCAGCAGCTTGGTCCGGGACAAGAACACTGAAGCTTTCTTT. Its protein is CASSLVRDKNTEAFF.

This clonotype was detected only a few times. The chain is built from TRBV2 and TRBJ2-1, with TRBD2 identical over 8 bases. Germline loops: CDR1 SNHLY, CDR2 FYNNEI. CDR3 length equals 15 residues. V shed 6 bases, J shed 7 bases, and the junction held 11 bases outside the gene matches. CDR3 sequence reads: CASSASAGVQNEQFF. Written as DNA, the CDR3 is TGTGCCAGCAGCGCGTCAGCGGGGGTTCAAAATGAGCAGTTCTTC.

J is TRBJ2-1 and V is TRBV12-3 or TRBV12-4; 9 bases fit TRBD2. The CDR3 runs to 14 residues. After removal of 3 bases from V and 10 bases from J, the junction contained 7 bases not matched to a gene. The CDR3 region has the DNA TGTGCCAGCAGTTTTAGCGGGGGCAAGCAGGAGCAGTTCTTC. It is translated as CASSFSGGKQEQFF.

This clonotype was detected a few times. J is TRBJ2-2 and V is TRBV7-8; the D is unclear. The CDR3 loop spans 15 amino acids. Between the trimmed V and J ends, which lost 2 bases and 1 base, there was a span of 8 bases. Germline V gene lookup returns CDR1 SGHVS and CDR2 FQNEAQ. CDR3 DNA: TGTGCCAGCAGCTTATGGGCCCAGAACACCGGGGAGCTGTTTTTT. Translation gives CASSLWAQNTGELFF.

This clonotype was counted a single time. This chain uses TRBV10-3 with TRBJ2-7; D gene uncertain. The germline V gene has CDR1 ENHRY and CDR2 SYGVKD. The CDR3 loop spans 13 amino acids. Trimming left V 0 bases short and J 2 bases short, with 5 bases between. The CDR3 bases are TGTGCCATCAGTGAGTCGTTGACCTACGAGCAGTACTTC. This encodes CAISESLTYEQYF.

The chain links TRBV29-1 to TRBJ1-5; the D is unclear. CDR1 is SQVTM and CDR2 is ANQGSEA in the germline V gene. V lost 6 bases, J lost 3 bases, and 15 bases lay in between. This CDR3 has 14 residues. CDR3 in DNA: TGCAGCGTCGAACGATACAGTACCAATCAGCCCCAGCATTTT. It encodes CSVERYSTNQPQHF.

The chain combines TRBV6-2 or TRBV6-3 with TRBJ2-1, with D maybe TRBD2 (5 bases). CDR1 and CDR2 (germline): MNHEY, SVGEGT. The CDR3 extends over 11 amino acids. Trimming removed 8 bases at V and 3 bases at J, with 5 bases between. CDR3 DNA: TGTGCCAGCGGACTCTACAATGAGCAGTTCTTC. This gives the protein CASGLYNEQFF.

This clonotype was counted only a few times. The J gene is TRBJ2-7, the V gene TRBV27; TRBD1 is a possible D gene (6 bases). Trimming took off 5 bases at V and 10 bases at J, with 15 bases between the two ends. This CDR3 is built from 12 residues. From germline, CDR1 is MNHEY and CDR2 SMNVEV (reference sequence). CDR3 in amino acids: CASSTPTGSQYF. The CDR3 DNA follows: TGTGCCAGCAGTACCCCGACAGGTTCCCAGTACTTC.

The rearrangement uses TRBV4-1 and TRBJ2-1; a possible D gene is TRBD1 (6 bases). There are 18 residues in the CDR3. Looked up from germline, CDR1 is MGHRA and CDR2 is YSYEKL. The V end lost 0 bases, the J end lost 2 bases, and 17 bases lay between the germline ends. CDR3 sequence reads: CASSQEMGQGRTYNEQFF. DNA of the CDR3: TGCGCCAGCAGCCAAGAAATGGGGCAGGGGCGGACCTACAATGAGCAGTTCTTC.

The chain uses TRBV15 and TRBJ2-2; tentatively, D is TRBD2 (7 bases). Germline lookup yields CDR1 LNHNV and CDR2 YYDKDF (reference sequence). With 1 base removed from V and 5 bases from J, the gap between germline ends came to 14 bases. The CDR3 runs to 16 residues. This CDR3 reads CATSRVRGGHTGELFF. CDR3 DNA: TGTGCCACCAGCAGAGTGAGGGGGGGCCATACCGGGGAGCTGTTTTTT.

V is TRBV28 and J is TRBJ2-7; weak D call: TRBD1 (6 bases). Deletions cut 6 bases from V and 3 bases from J, with 15 bases between. Germline CDR1 reads MDHEN; CDR2 reads SYDVKM. This CDR3 spans 14 amino acids. CDR3 nucleotides: TGTGCCAGCAGGCGAACGGGACACCTCTACGAGCAGTACGTC. Amino acids: CASRRTGHLYEQYV.

This clonotype has just a few counts. The CDR3 bases are TGTGCCAGCAGTTATGTCAGGGATCACTACAATGAGCAGTTCTTC. Its translation: CASSYVRDHYNEQFF. The J gene is TRBJ2-1, the V gene TRBV6-5; weak D call: TRBD1 (5 bases). Germline V gives CDR1 MNHEY, CDR2 SVGAGI. The CDR3 is 15 residues long. V shed 3 bases and J shed 3 bases, with 12 bases lying between them.

This clonotype was detected only a few times. The chain recombines TRBV29-1 with TRBJ1-2; 11 bases map to TRBD1. V was clipped by 3 bases and J by 5 bases; unmatched bases: 17. Germline CDR1 is SQVTM and CDR2 is ANQGSEA. The CDR3 loop spans 18 amino acids. The CDR3 DNA sequence: TGCAGCGTTGACAATCGCGGGGACAGGGGGACCGGGTTATATGGCTACACCTTC. Encoded protein: CSVDNRGDRGTGLYGYTF.

The chain is built from TRBV20-1 and TRBJ1-6; 8 positions agree with TRBD1. The CDR3 contains 13 residues. Looked up from germline, CDR1 is DFQATT and CDR2 is SNEGSKA (reference sequence). V dropped 3 bases and J dropped 14; count of bases not matched to a gene: 9. The chain's CDR3 is CSASGQGAQALHF. CDR3 DNA: TGCAGTGCTAGTGGTCAGGGGGCGCAGGCCCTCCACTTT.